This T cell receptor beta chain was identified during a study of shared clonotypes between healthy human individuals (dated by TCRdb to about 2020). About the investigation overall: The cohort included three men and a couple of women between 18 and 49 years of age. For each donor, CD4 naive and CD4 memory were each run on three plates, CD8 naive on two plates, and CD8 memory on one plate. Blood TCR repertoires of roughly five healthy adults were deeply sequenced to estimate repertoire size and the extent of clonotype sharing between individuals. To increase sequencing depth and limit assay-specific biases, TCR repertoire library preparation and sequencing were carried out by different laboratories using diverse techniques. Per donor, leukapheresis produced somewhere between about 0.94 and 9.5 billion PBMCs.

This clone was seen just once. Its antigen is currently not known. Per-nucleotide qualities are absent, and no much larger clonotype sits a single base away. This CDR3 is also generated by other DNA sequences in the sample. Healthy HIV-negative adults with no recently reported acute infections or vaccinations were included as donors. Every donor was a Caucasian adult living in Nashville, Tennessee, USA. Magnetic negative selection was used to enrich CD4+ T cells, after which naive cells were positively selected on CD45RA and the negative fraction became the memory subset. After blood collection by leukapheresis, PBMCs were isolated using Ficoll-Histopaque density gradient centrifugation and then cryopreserved in the vapor phase of liquid nitrogen. Analytical flow cytometry was used to check the purity and quantity of every magnetically sorted T cell population. From each sorted fraction, genomic DNA was isolated and quantified by UV absorbance on a Nanodrop 2000c.

TCR CDR3 regions were amplified from genomic DNA by multiplex PCR using the deep immunoSEQ assay. Extracted genomic DNA from each cell subset was spread evenly across all wells of several immunoSEQ 96-well plates, with each plate serving as a replicate. For sorted subsets, approximately 210 ng genomic DNA, equal to tens of thousands of T cell genomes, was loaded into each replicate PCR. Purified libraries were measured with a Qubit 3.0 fluorometer, size-checked on a Bioanalyzer 2100, and measured again with the KAPA Library Quantification kit. Every immunoSEQ 96-well plate was sequenced on a separate single-read 150-cycle Illumina NextSeq 550 flow cell. The study's processing was this. Because the immunoSEQ output included only junctional sequences and no quality scores, the filtering could not be the same as the filtering used for full-length reads. To assign V/J genes and CDR3, sequences were annotated against IMGT germline references using PyIR, a Python wrapper for IgBLAST v1.9. Reads with weak V/J assignments (E-value above 1e-6), missing CDR3, stop codons, out-of-frame junctions, or ambiguous translated residues were removed. V3J clonotypes were defined as sequences sharing an identical inferred V gene, J gene, and CDR3 amino acid sequence. Percentage overlap between repertoires was computed as shared unique clonotypes divided by the size of the smaller repertoire. Richness of each repertoire was evaluated using RTK rarefaction, the Chao1 estimator, and Recon v2.1 estimates of unobserved clonotypes. Generation probabilities were computed with OLGA for all TCRbeta clonotypes obtained by the gDNA method from a few donors. TCRdb retrieved this table from immuneACCESS and kept in-frame rearrangements only. Not all clones are present; in checked studies, unresolved V genes account for under half, and no reason is known for the remainder. That table gives V, J and clone size, and the DNA gave D and trimming. Within this sample are approximately 2.3 million clones, with 85% to 95% of them counted one time only. The ten largest clones take up 0.39% of the sample.

From the germline V gene (reference sequence), CDR1 is SEHNR and CDR2 is FQNEAQ. V and J lose 1 base and 7 bases, and a span of 5 bases separates them. The CDR3, from cysteine to phenylalanine, totals 11 residues. Only CDR3 DNA is held: 33 bases, read in frame from base 1. General findings and caveats noted by the study authors: Pairwise subsampling indicated that sequencing depth was expected to affect the degree of clonotype sharing among donors. Naive subsets generally had larger estimated clonotype richness than memory subsets. Because the study included only a small number of donors, the genetic and exposure-history diversity represented was limited. Incomplete sequencing was indicated by rarefaction of sorted-subset datasets, despite the large sequencing depth. Only blood was sampled, and tissue TCR repertoires likely differ from those in blood. Sharing across a few donors was observed for 5% to 6.5% of naive CD4, 3.5% of naive CD8, roughly 2.4% of memory CD4, and approximately 0.41% of memory CD8 clonotypes. Higher generation probabilities were observed for clonotypes shared by all four sorted-subset donors than for non-shared clonotypes.

The specimen sequenced was naive CD4+ T cells from PBMCs. In the paper's terms, the cell subset or site label means: CD45RA+ positively selected. The chain couples TRBV7-9 to TRBJ2-7; no D gene is confidently identified. The clonotype originates from a man aged 18-30 years in good health. Some clones in this sample may be carry-over from other donors' samples. The DNA is TGTGCCAGCAGCTTAGAGACGGAGCAGTACTTC. Its protein is CASSLETEQYF.